A selection of T cell receptor beta chains follows, all from one sample in a study of cytomegalovirus exposure and HLA in healthy donors. The assay was immunoSEQ multiplex PCR, and TCRdb's table has in-frame clones only and misses some. The sample records a few hundred thousand clones, roughly 84% being singletons. The sample taken for sequencing was PBMCs. The receptors derive from a woman aged 25 to 39 in good health and CMV-seropositive. Both conserved end residues are part of each CDR3. The D gene is left open where the match is weak. Clone size is shown for a subset of rows, as once, few, many or a class of expanded clone.

v_call	clone_size	d_call	j_call	cdr3_aa	cdr3_nt
TRBV27	-	-	TRBJ2-7	CASSPVVGGEQYF	TGTGCCAGCAGTCCAGTCGTCGGTGGCGAGCAGTACTTC
TRBV9	-	-	TRBJ1-1	CASSGSPNTEAFF	TGTGCCAGCAGCGGAAGTCCGAACACTGAAGCTTTCTTT
TRBV18	few	-	TRBJ1-4	CASSRSRGEGGEKLFF	TGTGCCAGCTCCCGGTCCCGCGGGGAGGGAGGTGAAAAACTGTTTTTT
TRBV11-2	-	TRBD2	TRBJ2-7	CASSLPALAGEVKQYF	TGTGCCAGCAGCTTACCCGCGCTAGCGGGAGAAGTAAAGCAGTACTTC
TRBV6-1	-	-	TRBJ2-2	CASSVAGPGVGELFF	TGTGCCAGCAGTGTCGCAGGCCCCGGGGTGGGGGAGCTGTTTTTT
TRBV19	-	TRBD2	TRBJ2-1	CASSISGSRYNEQFF	TGTGCCAGTAGTATCAGCGGGAGTCGATACAATGAGCAGTTCTTC
TRBV5-5	few	-	TRBJ2-7	CASSLPGRPYF	TGTGCCAGCAGCTTGCCGGGACGACCGTACTTC
TRBV5-1	few	-	TRBJ1-2	CASSLALQANYGYTF	TGCGCCAGCAGCTTGGCCCTGCAGGCTAACTATGGCTACACCTTC
TRBV7-3	-	-	TRBJ2-1	CASSLGIGTEQFF	TGTGCCAGCAGCTTAGGTATTGGCACTGAGCAGTTCTTC
TRBV4-1	-	-	TRBJ2-7	CASSHEPLGFYEQYF	TGCGCCAGCAGCCATGAACCCCTGGGGTTTTACGAGCAGTACTTC
TRBV6-5	-	-	TRBJ1-5	CASSYSVQENQPQHF	TGTGCCAGCAGTTACTCGGTCCAAGAGAATCAGCCCCAGCATTTT
TRBV2	-	-	TRBJ1-2	CASSTGATAQYGYTF	TGTGCCAGCAGCACTGGGGCGACAGCACAATATGGCTACACCTTC
TRBV6-1	-	TRBD2	TRBJ2-3	CASSETLGGGSTDTQYF	TGTGCCAGCAGTGAAACTTTGGGGGGAGGGAGTACAGATACGCAGTATTTT
TRBV11-2	-	-	TRBJ2-2	CASSLAPALNTGELFF	TGTGCCAGCAGCTTAGCCCCAGCACTGAACACCGGGGAGCTGTTTTTT
TRBV30	-	-	TRBJ2-7	CAWSVGGYEQYF	TGTGCCTGGAGTGTGGGGGGCTACGAGCAGTACTTC
TRBV10-1	few	-	TRBJ1-1	CASSHEGFTEAFF	TGCGCCAGCAGCCACGAGGGGTTCACTGAAGCTTTCTTT
TRBV18	few	-	TRBJ1-1	CASSPPSLNTEAFF	TGTGCCAGCTCACCACCTTCCTTGAACACTGAAGCTTTCTTT
TRBV23-1	-	-	TRBJ1-5	CASSHHIKPNQPQHF	TGCGCCAGCAGTCACCATATTAAGCCCAATCAGCCCCAGCATTTT
TRBV6-5	-	TRBD1	TRBJ2-7	CASSYSDRGPYEQYF	TGTGCCAGCAGTTACTCGGACAGGGGCCCCTACGAGCAGTACTTC
TRBV5-6	-	-	TRBJ2-7	CASSLSGYEQYF	TGTGCCAGCAGCTTGAGTGGATACGAGCAGTACTTC
TRBV9	-	-	TRBJ2-6	CASSSSLASKANVLTF	TGTGCCAGCAGCTCGTCATTGGCTAGCAAAGCCAACGTCCTGACTTTC